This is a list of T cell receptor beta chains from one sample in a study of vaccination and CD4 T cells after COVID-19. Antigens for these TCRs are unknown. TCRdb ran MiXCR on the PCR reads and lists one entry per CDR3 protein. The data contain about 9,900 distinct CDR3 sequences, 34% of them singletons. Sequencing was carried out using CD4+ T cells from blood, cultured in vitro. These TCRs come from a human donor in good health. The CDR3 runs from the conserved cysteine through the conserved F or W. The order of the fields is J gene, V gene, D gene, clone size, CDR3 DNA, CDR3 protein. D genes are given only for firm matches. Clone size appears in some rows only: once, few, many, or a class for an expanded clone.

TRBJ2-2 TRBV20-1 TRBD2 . TGCAGTGCTAGTCGGGGACTAGCGGACACCGGGGAGCTGTTTTTT CSASRGLADTGELFF
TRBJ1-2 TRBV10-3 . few TGTGCCATCTTAAGGACAGAGTTTTATGGCTACACCTTC CAILRTEFYGYTF
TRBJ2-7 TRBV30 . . TGTGCCTGGAGACAGCAGTACTTC CAWRQQYF
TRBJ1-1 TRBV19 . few TGTGCCAGTAGTATAAGGGGAGAGCACACTGAAGCTTTCTTT CASSIRGEHTEAFF
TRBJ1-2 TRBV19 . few TGTGCCAGTAAAATCGCGGATGGCTACACCTTC CASKIADGYTF
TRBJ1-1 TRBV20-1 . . TGCAGTGCTAGGCCGCCGGGGCGGGGGGACGCTGAAGCTTTCTTT CSARPPGRGDAEAFF
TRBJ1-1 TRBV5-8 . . TGTGCCAGCAGCTTGGGTGAAACGGGGATAGGTGAAGCTTTCTTT CASSLGETGIGEAFF
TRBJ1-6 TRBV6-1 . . TGTGCCAGCCTCCATGAACGGGCCTATAATTCACCCCTCCACTTT CASLHERAYNSPLHF
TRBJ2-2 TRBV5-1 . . TGCGCCAGCAGCTTGGGGGGGGCAGCCGGGGAGCTGTTTTTT CASSLGGAAGELFF
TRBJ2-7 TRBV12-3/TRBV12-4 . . TGTGCCAGCAGTGCAAATACCGGTCCCTACGAGCAGTACTTC CASSANTGPYEQYF
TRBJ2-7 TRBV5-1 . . TGCGCCAGCAGCCCTCGGACAGCCGCCGGGGACGAGCAGTACTTC CASSPRTAAGDEQYF
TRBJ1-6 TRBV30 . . TGTGCCTGGAGGGGGCAAGGGGATTCACCCCTCCACTTT CAWRGQGDSPLHF
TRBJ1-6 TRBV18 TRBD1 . TGTGCCAGCTCACCACGACAGGGTGGTGGTCAGAATTCACCCCTCCACTTT CASSPRQGGGQNSPLHF
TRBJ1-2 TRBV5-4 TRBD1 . TGTGCCAGCAGCCCCGGACAGGCGGGTACCCTAAGCTATGGCTACACCTTC CASSPGQAGTLSYGYTF
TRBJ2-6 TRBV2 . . TGTGCCAGCAGTCACGCCCTGACCGGGGCCAACGTCCTGACTTTC CASSHALTGANVLTF
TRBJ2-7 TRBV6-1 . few TGTGCCAGCACACCCTGGGGGGTTGGGGGACCCTACGAGCAGTACTTC CASTPWGVGGPYEQYF
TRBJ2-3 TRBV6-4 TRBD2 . TGTGCCAGCAGTGACTCTAGCGGGGAGTCAGATACGCAGTATTTT CASSDSSGESDTQYF
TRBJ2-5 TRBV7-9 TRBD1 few TGTGCCAGCAGCCGAAGGGACAGGGGGCAGGGGACCCAGTACTTC CASSRRDRGQGTQYF
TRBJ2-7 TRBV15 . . TGTGCCACCAGCAGAGATTCATTGGCCGAGCAGTACTTC CATSRDSLAEQYF
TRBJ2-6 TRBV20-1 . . TGCAGTGCTAGGGTAGAGTCTGGGGCCAACGTCCTGACTTTC CSARVESGANVLTF
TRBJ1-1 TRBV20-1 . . TGCAGTGCTAGAACTGGGGCTGGGAGGGTGAACACTGAAGCTTTCTTT CSARTGAGRVNTEAFF
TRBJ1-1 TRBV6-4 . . TGTGCCAGCAGCCTCGACCCGGAGGGGACCACTGAAGCTTTCTTT CASSLDPEGTTEAFF
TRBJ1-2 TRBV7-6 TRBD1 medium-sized TGTGCCAGCAGCTTAGAGACAGGGGGCGGCTACACCTTC CASSLETGGGYTF
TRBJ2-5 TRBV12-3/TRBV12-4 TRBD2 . TGTGCCAGCAGTCCCCTACGAGCGGGAGCAGAGACCCAGTACTTC CASSPLRAGAETQYF
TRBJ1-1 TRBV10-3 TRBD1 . TGTGCCATCAGGGGGGGACAGGGGGCAGGGGGAAAAGGGACTGAAGCTTTCTTT CAIRGGQGAGGKGTEAFF
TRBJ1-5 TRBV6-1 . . TGTGCCAGCAGTATCGACACCTTTAATCAGCCCCAGCATTTT CASSIDTFNQPQHF
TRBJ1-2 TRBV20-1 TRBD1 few TGCAGTGCTAGTGCGCTGGACAGGGGGCGCGAAGGCTATGGCTACACCTTC CSASALDRGREGYGYTF
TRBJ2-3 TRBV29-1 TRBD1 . TGCAGCGTGTTGGGATTGGACAGGATCTTCACAGATACGCAGTATTTT CSVLGLDRIFTDTQYF
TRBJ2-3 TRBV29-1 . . TGCAGCGTAAGCCGGGACAAATCTAGCACAGATACGCAGTATTTT CSVSRDKSSTDTQYF
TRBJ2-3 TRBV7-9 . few TGTGCCAGCAGCGTCTTTAGGTTCGCGAGCACAGATACGCAGTATTTT CASSVFRFASTDTQYF
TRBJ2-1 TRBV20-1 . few TGCAGTGCTGTCCCGGGCGGCAATGAGCAGTTCTTC CSAVPGGNEQFF
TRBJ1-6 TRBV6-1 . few TGTGCCAGCAGAGGACAGATTTATAATTCACCCCTCCACTTT CASRGQIYNSPLHF
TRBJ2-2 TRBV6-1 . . TGTGCCAGCAAAAGGTCGAACACCGGGGAGCTGTTTTTT CASKRSNTGELFF
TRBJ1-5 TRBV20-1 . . TGCAGTGCTAGCCGCAGGGTCTTAGGCAATCAGCCCCAGCATTTT CSASRRVLGNQPQHF
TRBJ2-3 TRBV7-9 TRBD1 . TGTGCCAGCAGCCTTCCGACAGGGTCGACAGATACGCAGTATTTT CASSLPTGSTDTQYF
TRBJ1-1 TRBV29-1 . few TGCAGCGCCCCCCGGTGGGGGAGCACTGAAGCTTTCTTT CSAPRWGSTEAFF
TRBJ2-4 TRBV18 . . TGTGCCAGTTCACCACTGGGGGTTGGCAAAAACATTCAGTACTTC CASSPLGVGKNIQYF
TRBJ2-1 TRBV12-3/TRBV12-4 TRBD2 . TGTGCCAGCAGTCCGGGTCGCGGGGGCTCCTACAATGAGCAGTTCTTC CASSPGRGGSYNEQFF
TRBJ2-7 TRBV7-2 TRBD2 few TGTGCCAGCAGCCTCCTCGGACTAGCGAGCTACGAGCAGTACTTC CASSLLGLASYEQYF
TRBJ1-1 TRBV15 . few TGTGCCACCAGCAGACAGGGATTGTACACTGAAGCTTTCTTT CATSRQGLYTEAFF
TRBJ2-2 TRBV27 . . TGTGCCAGCACTCGCCAGGTGAACACCGGGGAGCTGTTTTTT CASTRQVNTGELFF
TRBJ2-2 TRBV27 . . TGTGCCAGCGGGGACGAAAACACCGGGGAGCTGTTTTTT CASGDENTGELFF
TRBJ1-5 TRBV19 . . TGTGCCAGTAGTATACTAGTCAGCAATCAGCCCCAGCATTTT CASSILVSNQPQHF